This entry describes one T cell receptor (beta chain). Antigen specificity is unknown. These data are taken from a study of cytomegalovirus exposure and HLA in healthy donors. Turning to the study itself: In a later analysis, the approximately 120 validation repertoires were reported to have used the same platform as the approximately 620 first-cohort repertoires. Study-wide findings and caveats: Researchers reported that three CMV-associated chains were confirmed in vitro as CMV antigen-specific. The finding came from a later analysis; first-cohort TCR clusters tended to co-occur in the approximately 120 validation repertoires.

CDR3 size: 14 residues. Trimming pared 3 bases from V and 3 bases from J, leaving 12 bases between. The V gene's germline CDR1 is SEHNR and CDR2 FQNEAQ (reference sequence). The repertoire was sequenced with immunoSEQ multiplex PCR; TCRdb's copy has only in-frame clones and lacks some. The sample holds some 250,000 clones; approximately 83% are singletons and the top ten take less than 1.5%. Source material: PBMCs. This chain connects TRBV7-9 to TRBJ2-7; TRBD2 is a possible D gene (6 bases). The sequence was collected from a woman in her twenties or thirties in good health and CMV-seropositive. The CDR3 bases are TGTGCCAGCAGCTTGGTCGGAGGGGACTACGAGCAGTACTTC. Protein product: CASSLVGGDYEQYF.